Below, one T cell receptor beta chain is given with its context. This sample was taken from a study of cytomegalovirus exposure and HLA in healthy donors. The germline V gene encodes CDR1 MNHEY and CDR2 SVGAGI. V was cut by 2 bases and J by 4 bases, with 8 bases left in between. CDR3 length: 13 amino acids. In the PCR, 60 Vbeta and 13 Jbeta primers were used. Data came from immunoSEQ multiplex PCR; TCRdb stores just in-frame clones and leaves some out. The table has around 100,000 clones, around three quarters seen once; the top ten hold about 9.3%. This clonotype originated in a woman aged 18-29 years in good health and CMV-seropositive. The V call is TRBV6-5, the J call TRBJ1-1, with a tentative D call TRBD1 (5 bases). The sequenced sample was PBMCs. The CDR3 sequence is CASSYGGSTEAFF. In DNA form, the CDR3 reads TGTGCCAGCAGTTACGGGGGGAGCACTGAAGCTTTCTTT.